This TCR beta chain was recorded in a study of OX40 agonist ivuxolimab in advanced cancers. For the study at large: Three dose-escalation patients had partial responses: one with hepatocellular carcinoma and two with cutaneous melanoma.

About this clone itself: Its target is not known. Additional DNA sequences in this sample encode the identical CDR3.

Study-level points and caveats: Certain nonresponding patients likewise had low normalized T-cell clonal expansion. The CD4+ and CD8+ T cells in the blood had expanded clonally by week 6 at 0.1 to 3.0 mg/kg.

Between the trimmed V and J ends, which lost 3 bases and 0 bases, there was a span of 3 bases. The CDR3 loop spans 13 amino acids. CDR1 and CDR2 (germline): SGHTA, FQGNSA. The study sampled blood at baseline, cycle 4 day 1, and cycle 7 day 1. TCRdb keeps only in-frame clones here, not all; method: immunoSEQ multiplex PCR. Of 90,000 to 100,000 clones in the sample, about nine tenths were seen once. Sequenced material: CD4+ or CD8+ T cells sorted from blood, taken in a trial of the OX40 agonist ivuxolimab. This receptor was identified in an adult with an advanced solid tumor such as melanoma, head and neck, liver or kidney cancer. The V call is TRBV7-2, the J call TRBJ1-3, with no clear D. CDR3 coding DNA: TGTGCCAGCAGCTTGGACTCTGGAAACACCATATATTTT. This translates into CASSLDSGNTIYF.